These 18 T cell receptor beta chains originate from one sample sequenced in a study of Graves' ophthalmopathy and Graves' hyperthyroidism. Researchers took RNA transcripts and amplified TCR beta CDR3 regions from them. Scientists carried out first-round RT-PCR using HTBI primers and then a second-round multiplex PCR. A single record per CDR3 protein comes from TCRdb applying MiXCR to the multiplex PCR reads. The repertoire has hundreds of thousands of distinct CDR3 sequences, about 38% of them found once; the top ten carry 3% to 4%. The specimen was peripheral blood. The source is an adult man with Graves' ophthalmopathy.

The chain uses TRBV7-6 and TRBJ1-5, with TRBD1 as a possible D gene (5 bases). The CDR3 spans 15 residues. In germline, CDR1 is SGHVS, CDR2 FNYEAQ. The V end lost 1 base, the J end lost 11 bases, and 18 bases lay between the germline ends. The CDR3 DNA sequence: TGTGCCAGCAGCTTAGGGGGCCCGCTGAGGGAGACCCAGCATTTT. This sequence encodes CASSLGGPLRETQHF.

This clonotype was found many times. The V and J genes are TRBV7-9 and TRBJ1-6; D ambiguous. CDR1 SEHNR and CDR2 FQNEAQ come from the germline V gene (reference sequence). The CDR3 is made up of 17 amino acids. V was trimmed by 5 bases and J by 3 bases, leaving 17 bases between them. CDR3: CASSLGGGSDYNSPLHF. CDR3 bases: TGTGCCAGCAGCCTGGGCGGAGGGTCAGACTATAATTCACCCCTCCACTTT.

This clonotype was detected many times. V and J are TRBV7-6 and TRBJ2-7; 10 bases match TRBD2. V shed 6 bases and J 3 bases; nucleotides not matched to a gene: 5. Germline assignment: CDR1 SGHVS and CDR2 FNYEAQ. This CDR3 spans 14 amino acids. The CDR3 DNA sequence: TGTGCCAGCAGTCCCGGGACTAGCGACTACGAGCAGTACTTC. Its protein is CASSPGTSDYEQYF.

This chain joins TRBV29-1 and TRBJ1-2, with a weak D call TRBD1 (6 bases). The V and J ends lost 6 bases and 4 bases respectively, with 15 bases between them. Germline CDR1 reads SQVTM; CDR2 reads ANQGSEA. The CDR3 is made up of 13 amino acids. CDR3 protein: CSVAQGAGYGYTF. CDR3 bases: TGCAGCGTGGCACAGGGCGCTGGCTATGGCTACACCTTC. Full variable domain (rest looked up from reference TRBV29-1 and TRBJ1-2): SAVISQKPSRDICQRGTSLTIQCQVDSQVTMMFWYRQQPGQSLTLIATANQGSEATYESGFVIDKFPISRPNLTFSTLTVSNMSPEDSSIYLCSVAQGAGYGYTFGSGTRLTVV.

A note on this clonotype: A read error may explain this, as a much larger clone is one base away. The V call is TRBV7-2, the J call TRBJ2-7, with D tentatively TRBD2 (6 bases). TRBJ2-5 matches the DNA end more closely, so the J call is doubtful. This CDR3 has 14 amino acids. Germline V lookup: CDR1 SGHTA, CDR2 FQGNSA. The CDR3 nucleotides read TGTGCCAGCGGCGGCGACTTGCGGGATTGGACCCAGTACTTC. Protein: CASGGDLRDWTQYF.

V is TRBV10-3 and J is TRBJ1-6; a possible D gene is TRBD1 (5 bases). CDR3 length: 14 residues. Trimming stripped 2 bases from V and 7 bases from J, with 9 bases between. Germline V gene lookup returns CDR1 ENHRY and CDR2 SYGVKD. CDR3 sequence: CAISETRGNSPLHF. The CDR3 DNA is TGTGCCATCAGTGAGACAAGGGGAAATTCACCCCTCCACTTT.

This clonotype was recorded many times. The rearrangement uses TRBV4-3 and TRBJ1-4; the D gene is possibly TRBD1 (5 bases). Germline CDR1 and CDR2: LGHNA and YSLEER. The CDR3 extends over 14 amino acids. V was cut by 1 base and J by 8 bases, with 11 bases left in between. The CDR3 spells CASSQGQFREKLFF. The CDR3 bases are TGCGCCAGCAGCCAAGGACAGTTTCGCGAAAAACTGTTTTTT.

The chain has TRBV18 and TRBJ2-7; a possible D gene is TRBD1 (6 bases). Trimming cost V 3 bases and J 4 bases, with 16 bases left between them. Germline lookup yields CDR1 KGHSH and CDR2 LQKENI. The CDR3 totals 15 residues. The CDR3 region is CASSPLSGQSYEQYF. In DNA form, the CDR3 reads TGTGCCAGCTCACCTCTCAGTGGACAGTCGTACGAGCAGTACTTC.

This clonotype was picked up many times. This chain connects TRBV2 to TRBJ2-6; tentatively, D is TRBD2 (7 bases). The V end lost 7 bases, the J end lost 3 bases, and 16 bases lay between the germline ends. Germline V gives CDR1 SNHLY, CDR2 FYNNEI. This CDR3 region has 16 residues. The CDR3 sequence is CASKEAGAGGANVLTF. CDR3 nucleotides: TGTGCCAGCAAGGAGGCGGGGGCTGGTGGGGCCAACGTCCTGACTTTC. Filled out from reference TRBV2 and TRBJ2-6, the complete variable domain reads EPEVTQTPSHQVTQMGQEVILRCVPISNHLYFYWYRQILGQKVEFLVSFYNNEISEKSEIFDDQFSVERPDGSNFTLKIRSTKLEDSAMYFCASKEAGAGGANVLTFGAGSRLTVL.

This clonotype has ten or more counts. The chain combines TRBV11-2 with TRBJ2-7, with 7 bases fitting TRBD2. V was pared by 0 bases and J by 5 bases, with 7 bases of the junction left unmatched. Germline V gene data show CDR1 as SGHAT and CDR2 as FQNNGV. The CDR3 extends over 15 amino acids. The CDR3 DNA is TGTGCCAGCAGCTTAGATGGGTGGACTAGAAACGAGCAGTACTTC. Encoded protein: CASSLDGWTRNEQYF.

There are a few counts of this clonotype. The CDR3 DNA reads TGTGCCAGCAGCCTCGGACTAGCGGGAGGTGAAGAGACCCAGTACTTC. Translation gives CASSLGLAGGEETQYF. The chain has TRBV3-1 and TRBJ2-5; 14 bases agree with TRBD2. CDR3 length: 16 residues. Germline CDR1 and CDR2: LGHDT and YNNKEL (reference sequence). The V segment lost 4 bases and the J segment 3 bases; nucleotides outside the gene matches: 4.

This clonotype came up many times. The chain uses TRBV10-3 and TRBJ1-5, with 11 positions matching TRBD1. This CDR3 is 15 amino acids long. V gave up 10 bases and J gave up 1 base; unmatched junction bases: 6. CDR1 is ENHRY and CDR2 is SYGVKD in the germline V gene. The CDR3 DNA reads TGTGCCACCGGGACAGGGGGATCAAGCAATCAGCCCCAGCATTTT. It translates to CATGTGGSSNQPQHF.

The chain links TRBV7-8 to TRBJ2-5; TRBD2 matches 7 bases. After removal of 7 bases from V and 2 bases from J, the junction contained 7 bases not matched to a gene. CDR3 length equals 14 residues. Germline CDR1 SGHVS, CDR2 FQNEAQ. CDR3 sequence (DNA): TGTGCCAGCACCCCCCCGGGGGGACAAGAGACCCAGTACTTC. It encodes CASTPPGGQETQYF. The entire variable domain, with the rest obtained from reference TRBV7-8 and TRBJ2-5, is as follows: GAGVSQSPRYKVAKRGQDVALRCDPISGHVSLFWYQQALGQGPEFLTYFQNEAQLDKSGLPSDRFFAERPEGSVSTLKIQRTQQEDSAVYLCASTPPGGQETQYFGPGTRLLVL.

This chain uses TRBV12-3 or TRBV12-4 with TRBJ2-7, with a possible D match to TRBD2 (5 bases). The CDR3 has 12 amino acids. V lost 3 bases and J lost 5, with 8 bases in between. For the CDR3, the DNA is TGTGCCAGCAGTTTGGAGGCCCACGAGCAGTACTTC. Protein: CASSLEAHEQYF.

The gene calls are TRBV7-3 and TRBJ1-1, with a tentative D call TRBD1 (6 bases). V lost 4 bases to trimming and J lost 5 bases, with 11 bases between them. CDR3 length: 13 residues. Germline V gene data show CDR1 as SGHTA and CDR2 as FQGTGA. CDR3 in DNA: TGTGCCAGCAGCTGGAACAGGGATACTGAAGCTTTCTTT. Amino acids: CASSWNRDTEAFF.

This clonotype was counted many times. J is TRBJ1-5 and V is TRBV24-1; unclear D gene. Germline loops: CDR1 KGHDR, CDR2 SFDVKD. V was pared by 3 bases and J by 5 bases, with 16 bases between. The length of the CDR3 is 16 residues. The CDR3 sequence is CATSDPAAGWDQPQHF. As DNA, the CDR3 is TGTGCCACCAGTGATCCCGCAGCGGGGTGGGATCAGCCCCAGCATTTT.

This clonotype occurred many times. The genes are TRBV7-2 and TRBJ1-2; no reliable D call. Germline assignment: CDR1 SGHTA and CDR2 FQGNSA. V lost 1 base to trimming and J lost 2 bases, with 14 bases between them. The length of the CDR3 is 16 residues. CDR3 protein: CASSLVDLPGNYGYTF. CDR3 bases: TGTGCCAGCAGCTTAGTGGATCTGCCGGGGAACTATGGCTACACCTTC.

This clonotype was seen ten or more times. The chain recombines TRBV20-1 with TRBJ2-2; D remains unclear. The CDR3 is 12 residues long. Trimming cost V 5 bases and J 4 bases, with 8 bases left between them. From germline, CDR1 is DFQATT and CDR2 SNEGSKA (reference sequence). CDR3 nucleotide sequence: TGCAGTGCTGTACAGAGCACCGGGGAGCTGTTTTTT. Translating gives CSAVQSTGELFF.